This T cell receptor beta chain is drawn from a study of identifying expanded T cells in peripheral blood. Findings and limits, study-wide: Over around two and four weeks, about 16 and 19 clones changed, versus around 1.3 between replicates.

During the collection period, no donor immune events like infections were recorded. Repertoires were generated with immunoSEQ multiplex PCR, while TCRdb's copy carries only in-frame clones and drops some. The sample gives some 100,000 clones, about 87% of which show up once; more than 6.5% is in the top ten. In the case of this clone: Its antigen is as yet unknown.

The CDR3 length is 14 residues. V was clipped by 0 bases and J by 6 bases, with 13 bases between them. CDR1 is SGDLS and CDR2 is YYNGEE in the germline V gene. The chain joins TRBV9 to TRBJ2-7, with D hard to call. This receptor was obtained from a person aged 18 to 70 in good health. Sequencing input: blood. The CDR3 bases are TGTGCCAGCAGCGTAGACGGGTCGGTTCGCGAGCAGTACTTC. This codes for CASSVDGSVREQYF.